The rows below give T cell receptor beta chains drawn from one sample of a study of cytomegalovirus exposure and HLA in healthy donors. Libraries were prepared by immunoSEQ multiplex PCR; TCRdb keeps only in-frame clonotypes and omits some of them. The sample consists of around 68,000 clones, less than 70% of them appearing once. Sequencing was performed on PBMCs. The receptors shown here come from a woman aged 30 to 39 in good health and CMV-seronegative. Both conserved end residues are part of each CDR3. D genes are given only for firm matches. Not all rows give a size; the values are once, few, many and, for expanded clones, a class.

j_call v_call cdr3_length clone_size d_call cdr3_aa cdr3_nt
TRBJ1-5 TRBV29-1 14 NA TRBD1 CSARTGADNQPQHF TGCAGCGCTCGGACAGGGGCAGACAATCAGCCCCAGCATTTT
TRBJ2-1 TRBV9 13 few NA CASSVGIANEQFF TGTGCCAGCAGCGTAGGAATAGCGAATGAGCAGTTCTTC
TRBJ2-7 TRBV30 13 once TRBD1 CAYSTGSSYEQYF TGTGCCTATTCGACAGGGAGCTCCTACGAGCAGTACTTC
TRBJ2-7 TRBV10-2 11 NA NA CASSSGPEQYF TGCGCCAGCAGTTCCGGTCCCGAGCAGTACTTC
TRBJ1-5 TRBV6-5 14 NA TRBD1 CASSQDREGEPQHF TGTGCCAGCAGCCAGGACAGGGAAGGGGAGCCCCAGCATTTT
TRBJ1-6 TRBV5-4 13 few NA CASRWGDNSPLHF TGTGCATCTAGGTGGGGGGATAATTCACCCCTCCACTTT
TRBJ1-5 TRBV19 13 NA NA CATNRDNNQPQHF TGTGCCACTAACCGGGACAACAATCAGCCCCAGCATTTT
TRBJ2-1 TRBV6-6 14 NA TRBD1 CASIPGQGDNEQFF TGTGCCAGCATCCCGGGACAGGGCGACAATGAGCAGTTCTTC
TRBJ2-1 TRBV7-8 14 few NA CASSQGAAYNEQFF TGTGCCAGCAGCCAGGGTGCGGCTTACAATGAGCAGTTCTTC
TRBJ1-1 TRBV7-3 15 few NA CASRPGTGYNTEAFF TGTGCCAGCAGGCCCGGAACCGGGTACAACACTGAAGCTTTCTTT
TRBJ2-3 TRBV5-5 14 NA TRBD1 CASSSLPGQGGGYF TGTGCCAGCAGCTCGCTGCCGGGACAGGGAGGAGGGTATTTT
TRBJ2-2 TRBV6-1 15 NA NA CASGHQGKGTGELFF TGTGCCAGCGGGCACCAGGGAAAAGGCACCGGGGAGCTGTTTTTT
TRBJ2-7 TRBV30 15 NA TRBD2 CAWSRLAGTTYEQYF TGTGCCTGGTCCCGTCTAGCGGGCACCACCTACGAGCAGTACTTC
TRBJ1-2 TRBV27 13 NA TRBD1 CASRATGPYSYTF TGTGCCAGCAGGGCGACAGGGCCTTATAGCTACACCTTC
TRBJ1-1 TRBV5-1 16 NA NA CASSLELGTLNTEAFF TGCGCCAGCAGCTTAGAGCTAGGGACTTTAAACACTGAAGCTTTCTTT
TRBJ1-2 TRBV28 13 NA NA CASSPGQIYGYTF TGTGCCAGCAGTCCGGGACAAATCTATGGCTACACCTTC
TRBJ1-4 TRBV5-3 15 few TRBD1 CARSFPGQFNEKLFF TGTGCCAGAAGCTTTCCGGGACAGTTTAATGAAAAACTGTTTTTT
TRBJ1-3 TRBV18 15 NA NA CASSPPLSSGNTIYF TGTGCCAGCTCACCACCGTTGAGTTCTGGAAACACCATATATTTT
TRBJ1-6 TRBV7-9 15 NA NA CASSSTALLNSPLHF TGTGCCAGCAGCTCTACCGCTCTACTTAATTCACCCCTCCACTTT
TRBJ2-5 TRBV30 12 NA NA CAWSATRETQYF TGTGCCTGGAGTGCCACCAGGGAGACCCAGTACTTC
TRBJ1-5 TRBV13 14 NA TRBD1 CASSQRTGEQPQHF TGTGCCAGCAGCCAGCGGACAGGGGAGCAGCCCCAGCATTTT
TRBJ1-2 TRBV4-3 14 NA NA CASSQGPLNYGYTF TGCGCCAGCAGCCAAGGTCCCCTCAACTATGGCTACACCTTC
TRBJ1-3 TRBV4-1 16 NA TRBD1 CASSTRTGSTGNTIYF TGCGCCAGCAGCACCCGGACAGGGAGCACTGGAAACACCATATATTTT
TRBJ2-3 TRBV6-1 13 NA NA CASSGGGPDTQYF TGTGCCAGCAGTGGGGGGGGCCCGGATACGCAGTATTTT
TRBJ2-5 TRBV7-2 16 few NA CASSPRGEANPETQYF TGTGCCAGCAGCCCCAGGGGAGAGGCGAACCCCGAGACCCAGTACTTC
TRBJ1-1 TRBV5-1 15 NA TRBD1 CASSLLQGVSTEAFF TGCGCCAGCAGCTTGCTTCAGGGGGTAAGCACTGAAGCTTTCTTT
TRBJ2-7 TRBV7-9 14 NA NA CASTLRGHSYEQYF TGTGCCAGCACCCTTAGAGGCCATTCCTACGAGCAGTACTTC
TRBJ1-5 TRBV2 19 NA TRBD1 CASSEFGTATQGGNQPQHF TGTGCCAGCAGTGAATTTGGGACAGCCACTCAGGGTGGCAATCAGCCCCAGCATTTT
TRBJ2-7 TRBV20-1 10 NA NA CSATAYEQYF TGCAGTGCTACAGCCTACGAGCAGTACTTC
TRBJ2-5 TRBV30 13 NA TRBD1 CAWEGQNQETQYF TGTGCCTGGGAGGGACAGAACCAAGAGACCCAGTACTTC
TRBJ2-5 TRBV7-9 16 NA TRBD2 CASSQRLAGGKETQYF TGTGCCAGCAGCCAAAGACTAGCGGGGGGAAAAGAGACCCAGTACTTC
TRBJ1-5 TRBV7-2 16 few NA CASSDGAVIGNQPQHF TGTGCCAGCAGCGATGGGGCGGTGATCGGCAATCAGCCCCAGCATTTT
TRBJ2-3 TRBV30 13 NA TRBD2 CGVSGGFWDTQYF TGTGGTGTTTCCGGGGGGTTTTGGGATACGCAGTATTTT
TRBJ1-3 TRBV5-6 15 NA TRBD1 CASSLQGAFGNTIYF TGTGCCAGCAGCTTACAGGGGGCATTTGGAAACACCATATATTTT
TRBJ1-2 TRBV19 14 NA TRBD1 CASSIVYRGGGYTF TGTGCCAGTAGTATAGTCTACAGGGGAGGTGGCTACACCTTC
TRBJ2-3 TRBV28 15 NA TRBD2 CASSYGGLVSDTQYF TGTGCCAGCAGTTACGGGGGGTTAGTGTCAGATACGCAGTATTTT
TRBJ2-5 TRBV30 13 NA TRBD1 CAWRGTGEGTQYF TGTGCCTGGAGGGGGACAGGGGAAGGGACCCAGTACTTC
TRBJ2-2 TRBV27 16 NA NA CASRPGTKGDTGELFF TGTGCCAGCAGGCCCGGGACCAAGGGGGACACCGGGGAGCTGTTTTTT
TRBJ2-4 TRBV27 14 NA NA CASSASTGRHIQYF TGTGCCAGCAGTGCGAGCACAGGGCGGCACATTCAGTACTTC
TRBJ2-3 TRBV15 12 NA NA CATSRESDTQYF TGTGCCACCAGCAGGGAGTCAGATACGCAGTATTTT
TRBJ1-4 TRBV30 19 NA NA CAWSSRRGGQVPTNEKLFF TGTGCCTGGAGTTCCCGACGTGGAGGGCAGGTGCCCACTAATGAAAAACTGTTTTTT
TRBJ1-4 TRBV2 17 few TRBD1 CASSESQFLDRDEKLFF TGTGCCAGCAGTGAGTCCCAATTCCTGGACAGGGATGAAAAACTGTTTTTT
TRBJ2-3 TRBV23-1 16 once NA CASSPLDSPGTDTQYF TGCGCCAGCAGTCCCCTGGACAGTCCTGGCACAGATACGCAGTATTTT
TRBJ2-5 TRBV10-3 16 NA TRBD2 CAIGEMGRALGETQYF TGTGCCATCGGAGAGATGGGGAGGGCGTTGGGAGAGACCCAGTACTTC
TRBJ2-2 TRBV7-9 15 NA TRBD2 CAGLAGGPRTGELFF TGTGCCGGACTAGCGGGGGGGCCTCGGACCGGGGAGCTGTTTTTT
TRBJ2-5 TRBV7-9 16 NA NA CASSLGKRTVQETQYF TGTGCCAGCAGCTTAGGGAAACGGACAGTCCAAGAGACCCAGTACTTC
TRBJ1-1 TRBV7-3 14 NA NA CASSLRPRGTEAFF TGTGCCAGCAGCTTAAGGCCAAGGGGAACTGAAGCTTTCTTT
TRBJ1-6 TRBV6-6 16 once TRBD1 CASSYLQGASNSPLHF TGTGCCAGCAGTTACCTTCAGGGGGCGTCGAATTCACCCCTCCACTTT
TRBJ1-1 TRBV18 14 few NA CASSRSAKNTEAFF TGTGCCAGCTCGAGGTCCGCCAAAAACACTGAAGCTTTCTTT
TRBJ1-1 TRBV7-6 14 NA NA CASSEQYGGTEAFF TGTGCCAGCAGCGAGCAGTACGGAGGCACTGAAGCTTTCTTT
TRBJ1-3 TRBV7-6 15 NA NA CASTEYRGTGNTIYF TGTGCCAGCACCGAGTATAGGGGAACTGGAAACACCATATATTTT
TRBJ2-1 TRBV6-5 15 NA TRBD2 CASRPPSGGANEQFF TGTGCCAGCAGGCCCCCGAGCGGGGGGGCGAATGAGCAGTTCTTC
TRBJ2-1 TRBV7-2 15 NA TRBD2 CASSHLAGGYNEQFF TGTGCCAGCAGCCATCTAGCGGGGGGCTACAATGAGCAGTTCTTC